This T cell receptor beta chain appears in the sequencing data of a study of neurological immune-mediated disorders. Germline CDR1 LGHDT, CDR2 YNNKEL (reference sequence). This CDR3 contains 12 residues. V was trimmed by 6 bases and J by 9 bases, leaving 14 bases between them. Unsorted libraries were derived from 2 million PBMCs stored at -80 C. TCRdb called the 5' RACE reads again in MiXCR, with one record for every CDR3 protein. The sample lists fewer than 30,000 distinct CDR3 sequences, about 6.3% occurring once. The sequencing input was PBMCs. The source of this sequence is a woman in her forties in good health. This chain joins TRBV3-1 and TRBJ1-1; perhaps TRBD1 as D (6 bases). This chain's CDR3 is CASRHDRIKAFF. In DNA, the CDR3 is TGTGCCAGCAGACACGACAGGATTAAAGCTTTCTTT.